This T cell receptor (beta chain) was recovered during a study of technical replicates of blood from a handful of donors (dated by TCRdb to 2016 to 2017). The method behind the library was the immunoSEQ multiplex PCR assay. TCRdb's version of the immuneACCESS table is confined to in-frame rearrangements and falls short of the full clone set. An unresolved V gene accounts for under half of the shortfall where checked; the remainder is of unknown origin. The sample yields 66,000 or so clones; 88% were counted once. The ten largest clones capture approximately 4.5% of the sample. Details on this clone: What antigen it recognizes has not been identified. No qualities accompany the bases; no much larger clone lies one base away.

V and J are trimmed by 4 bases and 9 bases, and the gene matches miss 14 bases of the junction. From its cysteine to its phenylalanine, the CDR3 spans 15 amino acids. The entry retains the CDR3 DNA only, 45 bases that are in frame from base 1. Via the germline V gene, CDR1 is SGHRS and CDR2 YFSETQ. The sample comprised PBMCs. This sequence uses TRBV5-1 and TRBJ2-7; TRBD1 lines up with 9 middle nucleotides. This clonotype was sampled from a human donor in good health. Some clones in this sample may be carry-over from other donors' samples. This receptor has the CDR3 CASSPRQGGLLGQYF. The DNA sequence reads TGCGCCAGCAGCCCCCGACAGGGGGGACTTTTGGGGCAGTACTTC.